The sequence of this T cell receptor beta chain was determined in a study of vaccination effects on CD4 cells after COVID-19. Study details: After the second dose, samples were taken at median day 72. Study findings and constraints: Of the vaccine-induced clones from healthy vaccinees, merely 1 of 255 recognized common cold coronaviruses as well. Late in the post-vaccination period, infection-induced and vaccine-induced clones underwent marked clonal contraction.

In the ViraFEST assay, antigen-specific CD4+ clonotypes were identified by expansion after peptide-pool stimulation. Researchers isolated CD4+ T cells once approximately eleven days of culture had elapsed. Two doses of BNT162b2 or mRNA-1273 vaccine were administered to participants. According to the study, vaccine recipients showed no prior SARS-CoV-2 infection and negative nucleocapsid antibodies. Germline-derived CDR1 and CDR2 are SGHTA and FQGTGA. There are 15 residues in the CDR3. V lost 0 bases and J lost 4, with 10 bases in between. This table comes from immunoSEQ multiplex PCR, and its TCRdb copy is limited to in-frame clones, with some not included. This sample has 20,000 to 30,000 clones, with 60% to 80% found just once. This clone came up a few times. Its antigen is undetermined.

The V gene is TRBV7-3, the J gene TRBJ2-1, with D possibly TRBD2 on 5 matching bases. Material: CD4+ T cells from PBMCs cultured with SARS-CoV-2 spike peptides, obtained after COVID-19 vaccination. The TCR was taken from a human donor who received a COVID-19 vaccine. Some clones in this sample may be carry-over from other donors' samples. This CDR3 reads CASSLTGSQYNEQFF. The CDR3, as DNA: TGTGCCAGCAGCTTAACGGGGAGCCAATACAATGAGCAGTTCTTC.